This T cell receptor (beta chain) comes out of a study of Tregs in tolerant kidney transplant recipients. The CDR3 length is 14 residues. Trimming removed 4 bases from V and 5 bases from J, with 12 bases in between. CDR1 and CDR2 from the germline V gene are MGHDK and SYGVNS. This clone was found once. Some clones are missing from TCRdb's copy, which holds only in-frame ones; the method was immunoSEQ multiplex PCR. The sample contains 85,000 to 90,000 clones, just over 90% of which appear only once. CD4+CD25+CD127- Tregs, CD4+CD25- non-Tregs, CD4 and CD8 cells were sorted. The sample consisted of CD8+ T cells from blood. The chain uses TRBV25-1 and TRBJ2-1, with D maybe TRBD1 (6 bases). The sequence was obtained from a human donor in good health. The CDR3 DNA follows: TGTGCCAGCAGTGCAGTGACAGGACACAATGAGCAGTTCTTC. Residues: CASSAVTGHNEQFF.